A single T cell receptor beta chain is shown here with its context. This sample was included in a study of blood T cell repertoires in COVID-19. As for the study in general: Sample material is recorded as cDNA or gDNA derived from T cells, B-cell-depleted T cells, or PBMCs.

Generated by immunoSEQ multiplex PCR, the TCRdb table keeps only in-frame clones and is missing some. Of about 58,000 clones in the sample, roughly 84% were seen once. The CDR3 runs to 14 residues. With 4 bases clipped from V and 5 bases from J, the junction kept 6 bases outside the gene matches. The germline CDR1 and CDR2 sequences are SEHNR and FQNEAQ (reference sequence). V gene TRBV7-9 combines with J gene TRBJ2-7, with 9 bases aligning to TRBD2. Sequencing was carried out using peripheral blood. This TCR came from a man between 35 and 55 years old with active COVID-19. The CDR3 protein is CASSSGTSWNEQYF. The CDR3 DNA reads as TGTGCCAGCAGCTCCGGGACTAGCTGGAACGAGCAGTACTTC.